The 14 T cell receptor beta chains given below trace back to one sample, sequenced in a study of cytomegalovirus exposure and HLA in healthy donors. The study ran its PCR with 60 Vbeta and 13 Jbeta primers. The table came from immunoSEQ multiplex PCR; TCRdb's copy has only in-frame clones and leaves some out. The sample has about 200,000 clones; roughly 87% are singletons. Source material: PBMCs. These receptors were obtained from a man aged 35-49 years in good health and CMV-seropositive.

This clone was observed once. The chain employs TRBV7-9 and TRBJ2-1; 12 nucleotides match TRBD2. Losses at the gene ends were 5 bases for V and 8 bases for J; bases not matched to a gene: 10. Looked up from germline, CDR1 is SEHNR and CDR2 is FQNEAQ (reference sequence). CDR3 length equals 16 residues. Here the CDR3 DNA reads TGTGCCAGCAGCCCCCGTCGGACTAGCGGGATGGATGAGCAGTTCTTC. Translation: CASSPRRTSGMDEQFF.

The V call is TRBV2, the J call TRBJ1-4; 12 bases align to TRBD1. Germline V gene data show CDR1 as SNHLY and CDR2 as FYNNEI. There are 16 residues in the CDR3. Trimming cost V 0 bases and J 7 bases; bases outside gene matches: 3. Here the CDR3 reads CASSEAGQGATEKLFF. The CDR3 DNA reads TGTGCCAGCAGTGAAGCGGGACAGGGGGCCACTGAAAAACTGTTTTTT.

This chain links TRBV5-1 with TRBJ1-1; 7 bases are a match to TRBD1. With 3 bases clipped from V and 7 bases from J, the junction kept 6 bases outside the gene matches. This CDR3 comprises 13 residues. Germline lookup yields CDR1 SGHRS and CDR2 YFSETQ. The CDR3 reads CASSSQGIGEAFF. CDR3 in DNA: TGCGCCAGCAGCTCACAGGGGATAGGTGAAGCTTTCTTT.

The chain carries TRBV29-1 and TRBJ1-5; 7 bases agree with TRBD1. Germline V gives CDR1 SQVTM, CDR2 ANQGSEA. With 5 bases clipped from V and 6 bases from J, the junction kept 7 bases outside the gene matches. The CDR3 totals 13 residues. CDR3 residues: CSVREAGGQPQHF. For the CDR3, the DNA is TGCAGCGTTCGCGAGGCAGGGGGTCAGCCCCAGCATTTT.

CDR3 in amino acids: CASSEFQLETQYF. For the CDR3, the DNA is TGCGCCAGCAGTGAGTTCCAATTGGAGACCCAGTACTTC. This chain uses TRBV10-2 with TRBJ2-5; unclear D gene. Germline V gives CDR1 WSHSY, CDR2 SAAADI. CDR3 length: 13 amino acids. V was pared by 1 base and J by 5 bases, with 8 bases between.

CDR3 nucleotide sequence: TGTGCCAGCAGTTCCAGCGATAGTAACTATGGCTACACCTTC. Amino acids: CASSSSDSNYGYTF. The chain combines TRBV6-5 with TRBJ1-2; the D is unclear. The CDR3 runs to 14 residues. The ends were cut back, 4 bases at V and 1 base at J, with 10 bases in the middle. Looked up from germline, CDR1 is MNHEY and CDR2 is SVGAGI.

The chain joins TRBV5-1 to TRBJ2-1; 8 positions agree with TRBD2. V was clipped by 3 bases and J by 7 bases; unmatched bases: 3. This CDR3 spans 13 amino acids. Looked up from germline, CDR1 is SGHRS and CDR2 is YFSETQ. CDR3 nucleotides: TGCGCCAGCAGCTGGACTAGCCGAAATGAGCAGTTCTTC. Protein product: CASSWTSRNEQFF.

V gene TRBV7-2 combines with J gene TRBJ2-7; 9 bases line up with TRBD2. Germline V CDR1 and CDR2: SGHTA, FQGNSA. The CDR3 extends over 14 amino acids. With 1 base clipped from V and 4 bases from J, the junction kept 2 bases outside the gene matches. The DNA of the CDR3 is TGTGCCAGCAGCTTAGGTCTAGCGGGATACGAGCAGTACTTC. Translated, it gives CASSLGLAGYEQYF.

The chain couples TRBV6-1 to TRBJ2-1, with D possibly matching TRBD2 (5 bases). The CDR3 loop spans 13 amino acids. Germline values: CDR1 MNHNS, CDR2 SASEGT. Trimming removed 6 bases at V and 0 bases at J, with 6 bases between. CDR3 amino acids: CASREASYNEQFF. CDR3 nucleotides: TGTGCCAGCAGGGAGGCCTCCTACAATGAGCAGTTCTTC.

The chain couples TRBV5-1 to TRBJ2-3; weak D call: TRBD2 (5 bases). This CDR3 has 12 residues. Trimming removed 0 bases at V and 11 bases at J, with 10 bases between. The germline CDR1 and CDR2 sequences are SGHRS and YFSETQ. In nucleotides, the CDR3 is TGCGCCAGCAGCTTGGCCGAAGAGGGGCAGTATTTT. This sequence encodes CASSLAEEGQYF.

This clone was seen only once. The V and J genes are TRBV27 and TRBJ1-5; D uncertain. CDR3 length: 15 amino acids. V gave up 3 bases and J gave up 0 bases, with 9 bases separating them. The germline CDR1 and CDR2 sequences are MNHEY and SMNVEV (reference sequence). CDR3 residues: CASSFLGDSNQPQHF. CDR3 bases: TGTGCCAGCAGTTTTCTAGGAGATAGCAATCAGCCCCAGCATTTT.

This clone came up a few times. V usage is TRBV6-6 and J usage is TRBJ2-7; D might be TRBD1 (6 bases). The ends were cut back, 6 bases at V and 0 bases at J, with 12 bases in the middle. CDR3 length: 14 amino acids. Germline CDR1 is MNHNY and CDR2 is SVGAGI (reference sequence). CDR3 nucleotide sequence: TGTGCCAGCAGCAGGACAGCTAGCTCCTACGAGCAGTACGTC. It translates to CASSRTASSYEQYV.

The rearrangement links TRBV6-5 to TRBJ1-6, with D maybe TRBD1 (5 bases). Trimming left V 6 bases short and J 7 bases short, with 13 bases between. The CDR3 has 14 residues. Germline V gene lookup returns CDR1 MNHEY and CDR2 SVGAGI. The CDR3 is CASSPDSLNSPLHF. DNA of the CDR3: TGTGCCAGCAGCCCCGACAGTCTAAATTCACCCCTCCACTTT.

The J gene is TRBJ2-1, the V gene TRBV9; 9 positions agree with TRBD1. There are 15 residues in the CDR3. Germline V CDR1 and CDR2: SGDLS, YYNGEE. V was clipped by 3 bases and J by 2 bases; unmatched bases: 3. CDR3 bases: TGTGCCAGCAGCGAAACAGGGGGCGCCTACAATGAGCAGTTCTTC. Residues: CASSETGGAYNEQFF.